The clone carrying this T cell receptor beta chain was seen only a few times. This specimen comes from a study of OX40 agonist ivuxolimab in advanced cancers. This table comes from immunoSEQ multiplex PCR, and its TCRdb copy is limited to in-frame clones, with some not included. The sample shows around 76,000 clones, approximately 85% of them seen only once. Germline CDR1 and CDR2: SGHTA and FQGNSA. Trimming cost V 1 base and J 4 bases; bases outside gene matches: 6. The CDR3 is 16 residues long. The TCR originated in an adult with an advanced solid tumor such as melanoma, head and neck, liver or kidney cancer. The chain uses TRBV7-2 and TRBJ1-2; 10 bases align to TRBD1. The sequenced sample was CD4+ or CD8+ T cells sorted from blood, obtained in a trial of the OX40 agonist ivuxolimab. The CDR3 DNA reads TGTGCCAGCAGCTTAGACTTGACAGGGGGCCGCTATGGCTACACCTTC. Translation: CASSLDLTGGRYGYTF.